The 24 T cell receptor beta chains presented below share a single source sample, sequenced in a study of blood T cell repertoires in COVID-19. Only in-frame clones appear in the TCRdb table, and some are missing; sequencing was by immunoSEQ multiplex PCR. The sample includes about 330,000 clones, more than 80% of them seen just once. Sequencing input: peripheral blood. The receptor set was obtained from a man aged 18 to 30 who had recovered from COVID-19.

The chain uses TRBV15 and TRBJ1-2; tentatively, D is TRBD1 (6 bases). V gave up 1 base and J gave up 0 bases, with 15 bases separating them. Germline V CDR1 and CDR2: LNHNV, YYDKDF (reference sequence). This CDR3 is 17 amino acids long. CDR3 coding DNA: TGTGCCACCAGCAGAGCCCGGCGACAGGACCCTAACTATGGCTACACCTTC. Its protein product is CATSRARRQDPNYGYTF.

The gene calls are TRBV10-2 and TRBJ1-2; 11 bases align to TRBD1. Trimming cost V 0 bases and J 4 bases; bases outside gene matches: 4. CDR3 size: 16 residues. Germline assignment: CDR1 WSHSY and CDR2 SAAADI. CDR3: CASSESGTGGFYGYTF. CDR3 bases: TGCGCCAGCAGTGAGTCGGGGACAGGGGGTTTCTATGGCTACACCTTC.

V and J are TRBV15 and TRBJ1-5; D may be TRBD1 (5 bases). V lost 1 base to trimming and J lost 4 bases, with 8 bases between them. The CDR3 consists of 14 residues. Germline V gene lookup returns CDR1 LNHNV and CDR2 YYDKDF (reference sequence). The chain's CDR3 is CATSRGGTNQPQHF. In DNA form, the CDR3 reads TGTGCCACCAGCAGAGGGGGCACGAATCAGCCCCAGCATTTT.

The chain employs TRBV12-3 or TRBV12-4 and TRBJ2-4; D unresolved. The CDR3 sequence is 13 residues long. Trimming stripped 6 bases from V and 1 base from J, with 7 bases between. The CDR3 DNA reads as TGTGCCAGCAGAAACAGTGCCAAAAACATTCAGTACTTC. Protein product: CASRNSAKNIQYF.

CDR3 DNA sequence: TGTGCCAGCAGTGAATGGGGGGTAGGAGATACGCAGTATTTT. Translation gives CASSEWGVGDTQYF. V is TRBV2 and J is TRBJ2-3, with D perhaps matching TRBD2 (6 bases). Trimming pared 2 bases from V and 5 bases from J, leaving 11 bases between. Germline V gene data show CDR1 as SNHLY and CDR2 as FYNNEI. This CDR3 is 14 amino acids long.

This chain connects TRBV4-1 to TRBJ1-2; 7 bases fit TRBD1. Germline CDR1 is MGHRA and CDR2 is YSYEKL. The CDR3 is made up of 16 amino acids. With 0 bases clipped from V and 3 bases from J, the junction kept 7 bases outside the gene matches. CDR3 nucleotide sequence: TGCGCCAGCAGCCAAGAGATAGGGGGCAGCCACTATGGCTACACCTTC. It is translated as CASSQEIGGSHYGYTF.

The rearrangement links TRBV3-1 (or the pseudogene TRBV3-2) to TRBJ1-2, with 9 bases identical to TRBD1. V was clipped by 3 bases and J by 0 bases; unmatched bases: 11. The CDR3 totals 18 residues. Germline lookup yields CDR1 LGHDT and CDR2 YNNKEL (reference sequence). For the CDR3, the DNA is TGTGCCAGCAGCCACGAACCCCACAGGGGGCTCACTAACTATGGCTACACCTTC. Translating gives CASSHEPHRGLTNYGYTF.

V gene TRBV30 combines with J gene TRBJ2-5, with D tentatively TRBD1 (6 bases). The germline gives CDR1 GTSNPN, CDR2 SVGIG (reference sequence). The CDR3 loop spans 13 amino acids. Trimming removed 4 bases at V and 5 bases at J, with 14 bases between. The CDR3 is CAWNQGIGETQYF. Written as DNA, the CDR3 is TGTGCCTGGAATCAGGGGATAGGGGAGACCCAGTACTTC.

The V call is TRBV7-2, the J call TRBJ2-3, with D perhaps matching TRBD1 (6 bases). Per the germline V gene, CDR1 is SGHTA and CDR2 is FQGNSA. The CDR3 sequence is 14 residues long. V lost 2 bases and J 3 bases, leaving 9 bases between the germline ends. CDR3 sequence (DNA): TGTGCCAGCAGCTTAATTACAGGGACAGATACGCAGTATTTT. Translation gives CASSLITGTDTQYF. The variable domain in full, completed from reference TRBV7-2 and TRBJ2-3, reads GAGVSQSPSNKVTEKGKDVELRCDPISGHTALYWYRQSLGQGLEFLIYFQGNSAPDKSGLPSDRFSAERTGGSVSTLTIQRTQQEDSAVYLCASSLITGTDTQYFGPGTRLTVL.

The gene calls are TRBV27 and TRBJ1-1, with 8 bases matching TRBD1. In germline, CDR1 is MNHEY, CDR2 SMNVEV (reference sequence). Trimming removed 8 bases from V and 7 bases from J; junction bases left unmatched: 12. The CDR3 is 14 amino acids. The CDR3: CASGGPAGGYEAFF. CDR3 DNA: TGTGCCAGCGGAGGTCCGGCAGGGGGCTATGAAGCTTTCTTT.

The chain joins TRBV6-5 to TRBJ1-1; perhaps TRBD1 as D (6 bases). The CDR3 runs to 15 residues. Between the trimmed V and J ends, which lost 4 bases and 3 bases, there was a span of 15 bases. The germline V gene has CDR1 MNHEY and CDR2 SVGAGI. The CDR3 loop reads CASSLTRGRYTEAFF. For the CDR3, the DNA is TGTGCCAGCAGTTTGACCAGGGGTAGGTACACTGAAGCTTTCTTT.

The chain has TRBV5-6 and TRBJ1-5, with TRBD1 matching 7 bases. V trimming: 4 bases; J trimming: 0 bases; junction bases outside the gene matches: 10. CDR3 length equals 17 residues. Germline V CDR1 and CDR2: SGHDT, YYEEEE. DNA of the CDR3: TGTGCCAGCAGCCTGAGGGGGACAGCGTATAGCAATCAGCCCCAGCATTTT. Amino acid sequence: CASSLRGTAYSNQPQHF.

This chain uses TRBV13 with TRBJ1-1, with D possibly matching TRBD1 (6 bases). There are 15 residues in the CDR3. Between the trimmed V and J ends, which lost 5 bases and 1 base, there was a span of 14 bases. Germline CDR1 and CDR2: PRHDT and FYEKMQ (reference sequence). This CDR3 is CASSPPDSQNTEAFF. For the CDR3, the DNA is TGTGCCAGCAGCCCCCCGGACAGCCAGAACACTGAAGCTTTCTTT. Using reference TRBV13 and TRBJ1-1 for the parts outside the CDR3, the full variable domain is AAGVIQSPRHLIKEKRETATLKCYPIPRHDTVYWYQQGPGQDPQFLISFYEKMQSDKGSIPDRFSAQQFSDYHSELNMSSLELGDSALYFCASSPPDSQNTEAFFGQGTRLTVV.

The rearrangement joins TRBV18 to TRBJ2-1; 7 nucleotides match TRBD2. Germline loops: CDR1 KGHSH, CDR2 LQKENI. V was pared by 2 bases and J by 4 bases, with 2 bases of the junction left unmatched. The CDR3 runs 14 residues. The CDR3 DNA sequence: TGTGCCAGCTCACCAGTGGGGGGGTACAATGAGCAGTTCTTC. It specifies CASSPVGGYNEQFF. The whole variable domain, remainder taken from reference TRBV18 and TRBJ2-1, is NAGVMQNPRHLVRRRGQEARLRCSPMKGHSHVYWYRQLPEEGLKFMVYLQKENIIDESGMPKERFSAEFPKEGPSILRIQQVVRGDSAAYFCASSPVGGYNEQFFGPGTRLTVL.

The chain uses TRBV6-2 or TRBV6-3 and TRBJ2-7; tentatively, D is TRBD2 (5 bases). The CDR3 spans 13 residues. Germline V gives CDR1 MNHEY, CDR2 SVGEGT. Trimming pared 2 bases from V and 5 bases from J, leaving 10 bases between. CDR3 protein: CASSYVGSDEQYF. In nucleotides, the CDR3 is TGTGCCAGCAGTTACGTGGGGAGTGACGAGCAGTACTTC.

The chain has TRBV9 and TRBJ2-1; D possibly corresponds to TRBD1 (6 bases). Germline V gene sequence: CDR1 SGDLS, CDR2 YYNGEE. The V gene lost 0 bases and the J gene lost 0 bases, with 10 bases spanning the gap. The CDR3 has 16 residues. CDR3 sequence (DNA): TGTGCCAGCAGCGTAGGTAGGACAGACTCCTACAATGAGCAGTTCTTC. Amino acid sequence: CASSVGRTDSYNEQFF.

This clone was detected only once. The J gene is TRBJ1-6, the V gene TRBV4-1, with 8 bases aligning to TRBD1. Germline V lookup: CDR1 MGHRA, CDR2 YSYEKL. This CDR3 comprises 15 residues. V lost 3 bases and J lost 9; bases outside the gene matches: 7. The CDR3 here is CASSQMTGEGSPLHF. CDR3 DNA sequence: TGCGCCAGCAGCCAGATGACAGGGGAAGGTTCACCCCTCCACTTT.

The CDR3 DNA reads as TGCAGCGTTTACAGGGAGACCCAGTACTTC. Protein product: CSVYRETQYF. The gene calls are TRBV29-1 and TRBJ2-5; possible D gene TRBD1, 5 bases. Germline loops: CDR1 SQVTM, CDR2 ANQGSEA. The CDR3 is 10 residues long. V dropped 5 bases and J dropped 5 bases, with 6 bases sitting between them.

This rearrangement joins TRBV7-3 to TRBJ2-1; the match to TRBD2 covers 15 bases. The CDR3 totals 16 residues. The V gene end was trimmed by 5 bases and the J gene end by 9 bases; junction bases not matched to a gene: 8. Germline-derived CDR1 and CDR2 are SGHTA and FQGTGA. The chain's CDR3 is CASSGTSGRTPSEQFF. The CDR3 DNA reads as TGTGCCAGCAGCGGGACTAGCGGGAGGACCCCCAGTGAGCAGTTCTTC. Combining the CDR3 with reference TRBV7-3 and TRBJ2-1 gives the whole variable domain GAGVSQTPSNKVTEKGKYVELRCDPISGHTALYWYRQSLGQGPEFLIYFQGTGAADDSGLPNDRFFAVRPEGSVSTLKIQRTERGDSAVYLCASSGTSGRTPSEQFFGPGTRLTVL.

This clone was picked up one time. The chain combines TRBV3-1 (or the pseudogene TRBV3-2) with TRBJ1-6, with 7 bases that match TRBD1. The length of the CDR3 is 14 residues. V lost 4 bases, J lost 7 bases, and 4 bases stayed unmatched. Germline CDR1 LGHDT, CDR2 YNNKEL (reference sequence). CDR3 sequence reads: CASSPDRKNSPLHF. The CDR3, as DNA: TGTGCCAGCAGCCCGGACAGGAAGAATTCACCCCTCCACTTT.

V and J are TRBV19 and TRBJ1-1, with a tentative D call TRBD1 (6 bases). This CDR3 has 12 residues. CDR1 is LNHDA, CDR2 SQIVND, per germline (reference sequence). V was shortened by 7 bases and J by 7 bases, with 13 bases between the two germline ends. CDR3 nucleotides: TGTGCCAGTACCATGAGGGGGATTGAAGCTTTCTTT. Amino acids: CASTMRGIEAFF.

V gene TRBV3-1 (or the pseudogene TRBV3-2) combines with J gene TRBJ2-6, with D unresolved. CDR1 LGHDT and CDR2 YNNKEL come from the germline V gene (reference sequence). Trimming shortened V by 1 base and J by 0 bases, and 10 bases separated the two germline ends. CDR3 length: 17 residues. CDR3 DNA sequence: TGTGCCAGCAGCCAAGTTTACCAGGCCTCTGGGGCCAACGTCCTGACTTTC. Encoded protein: CASSQVYQASGANVLTF.

V usage is TRBV30 and J usage is TRBJ1-2; D unclear. Germline V gene lookup returns CDR1 GTSNPN and CDR2 SVGIG (reference sequence). V dropped 7 bases and J dropped 8 bases, with 14 bases sitting between them. The CDR3 has 11 residues. The DNA of the CDR3 is TGTGCCTTTTATACGAATGAGGGCTACACCTTC. This translates into CAFYTNEGYTF.

This clone is a singleton in its sample. The chain employs TRBV6-2 or TRBV6-3 and TRBJ1-2; D is perhaps TRBD1 (5 bases). This CDR3 has 13 residues. With 4 bases removed from V and 8 bases from J, the gap between germline ends came to 14 bases. Per germline, CDR1 MNHEY and CDR2 SVGEGT. The CDR3 DNA is TGTGCCAGCAGTTCCCAGGGCTCCGACGGCTACACCTTC. Protein sequence: CASSSQGSDGYTF.